The clone carrying this T cell receptor beta chain was observed a handful of times. Its specificity is not known. The CDR3 consists of 19 residues. J gave up 0 bases and V 8 bases, and 14 bases lay outside the gene matches. CDR1 and CDR2 from the germline V gene are ENHRY and SYGVKD. The source of the sample is a study of T cells after yellow fever vaccination. Study-level information: Low-cell-number fractions were prepared with SMART-Seq v4 Ultra Low Input.

Study-wide points: On re-exposure, the response was weaker but peaked faster, at day 5 versus 15. It was a small share of clonotypes that appeared in both CD4 and CD8 compartments. Any FACS-sorted repertoire could hold abundant clonotypes that contaminate it from the bulk population.

From the 5' RACE reads, TCRdb called clonotypes with MiXCR, one entry per CDR3 protein. Altogether approximately 260,000 distinct CDR3 sequences are present, 10% to 15% being singletons, with the ten largest covering 0.5% to 0.6%. The sample was CD4+ T cells sorted from PBMCs, taken 45 days after the yellow fever booster vaccination. The chain has TRBV10-3 and TRBJ2-3, with TRBD2 matching 13 bases. This receptor was taken from a man aged 30 to 45 who received the YFV17D yellow fever vaccine. The CDR3 is CAISFRGTSGTVSTDTQYF. CDR3 DNA sequence: TGTGCCATCTCATTTAGAGGGACTAGCGGGACCGTGAGCACAGATACGCAGTATTTT.